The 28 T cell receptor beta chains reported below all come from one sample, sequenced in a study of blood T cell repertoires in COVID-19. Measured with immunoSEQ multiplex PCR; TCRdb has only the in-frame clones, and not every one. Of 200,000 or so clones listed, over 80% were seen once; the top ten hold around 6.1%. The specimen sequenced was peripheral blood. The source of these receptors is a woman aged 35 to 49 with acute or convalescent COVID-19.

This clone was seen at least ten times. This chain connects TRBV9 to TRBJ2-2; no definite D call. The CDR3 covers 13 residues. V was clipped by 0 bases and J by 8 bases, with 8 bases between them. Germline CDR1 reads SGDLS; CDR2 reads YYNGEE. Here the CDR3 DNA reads TGTGCCAGCAGCGTAGCCTTCTCTGGGGAGCTGTTTTTT. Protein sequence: CASSVAFSGELFF.

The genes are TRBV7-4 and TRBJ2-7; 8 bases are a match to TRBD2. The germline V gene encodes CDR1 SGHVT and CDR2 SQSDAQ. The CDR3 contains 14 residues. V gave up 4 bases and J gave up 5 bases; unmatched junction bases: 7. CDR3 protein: CASSWISGKNEQYF. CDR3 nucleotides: TGTGCCAGCAGCTGGATTAGCGGGAAGAACGAGCAGTACTTC.

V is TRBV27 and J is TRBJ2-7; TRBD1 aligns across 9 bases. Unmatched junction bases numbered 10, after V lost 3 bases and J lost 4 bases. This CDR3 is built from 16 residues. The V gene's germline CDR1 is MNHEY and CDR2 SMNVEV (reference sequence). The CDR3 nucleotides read TGTGCCAGCAGTTTCGATCCGGGACAGGGACTTTACGAGCAGTACTTC. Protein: CASSFDPGQGLYEQYF.

CDR3 sequence: CASMRTEGYNQPQHF. In nucleotides, the CDR3 is TGTGCCAGCATGAGGACGGAGGGATACAATCAGCCCCAGCATTTT. The gene calls are TRBV2 and TRBJ1-5; D is ambiguous. Germline lookup yields CDR1 SNHLY and CDR2 FYNNEI. The CDR3 length is 15 residues. The germline V and J ends were trimmed by 7 bases and 3 bases, with 16 bases remaining between them.

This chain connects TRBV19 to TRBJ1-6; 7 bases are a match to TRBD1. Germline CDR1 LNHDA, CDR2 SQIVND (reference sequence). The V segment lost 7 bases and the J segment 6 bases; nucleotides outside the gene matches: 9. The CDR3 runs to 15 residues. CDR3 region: CASTLSDRSNSPLHF. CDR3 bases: TGTGCCAGTACCCTCTCGGACAGGTCTAATTCACCCCTCCACTTT.

CDR3 protein: CASSFDRTYGYTF. The CDR3, as DNA: TGTGCCAGCAGCTTTGACAGGACCTATGGCTACACCTTC. J is TRBJ1-2 and V is TRBV7-3; a possible D gene is TRBD1 (6 bases). CDR1 is SGHTA, CDR2 FQGTGA, per germline. The CDR3 extends over 13 amino acids. The germline V and J ends were trimmed by 3 bases and 4 bases, with 9 bases remaining between them.

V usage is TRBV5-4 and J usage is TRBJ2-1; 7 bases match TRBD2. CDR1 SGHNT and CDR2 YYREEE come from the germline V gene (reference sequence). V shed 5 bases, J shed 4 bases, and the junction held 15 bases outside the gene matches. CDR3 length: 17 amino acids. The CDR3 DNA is TGTGCCAGCAGTACCCATTCAGGCGGGAGTATGTACAATGAGCAGTTCTTC. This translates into CASSTHSGGSMYNEQFF.

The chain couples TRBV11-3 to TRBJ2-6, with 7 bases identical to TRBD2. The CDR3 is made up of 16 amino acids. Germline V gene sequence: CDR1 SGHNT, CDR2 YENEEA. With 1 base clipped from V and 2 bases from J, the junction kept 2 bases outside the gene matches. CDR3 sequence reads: CASSLGRGAGANVLTF. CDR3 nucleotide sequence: TGTGCCAGCAGCTTAGGTCGGGGGGCTGGGGCCAACGTCCTGACTTTC.

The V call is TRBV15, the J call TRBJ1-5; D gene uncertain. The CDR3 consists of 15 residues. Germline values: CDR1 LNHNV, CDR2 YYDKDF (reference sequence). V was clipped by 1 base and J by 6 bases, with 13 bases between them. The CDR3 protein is CATSRGLLPGQPQHF. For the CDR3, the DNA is TGTGCCACCAGCAGAGGACTCCTACCGGGTCAGCCCCAGCATTTT.

CDR3 sequence reads: CASSVGEVGSPLHF. CDR3 DNA: TGTGCCAGCAGCGTAGGGGAGGTGGGCTCACCCCTCCACTTT. The V gene is TRBV9, the J gene TRBJ1-6; D is uncertain. CDR1 is SGDLS and CDR2 is YYNGEE in the germline V gene. CDR3 length: 14 residues. Trimming removed 0 bases at V and 10 bases at J, with 11 bases between. Full variable domain (remainder filled in from reference TRBV9 and TRBJ1-6): DSGVTQTPKHLITATGQRVTLRCSPRSGDLSVYWYQQSLDQGLQFLIQYYNGEERAKGNILERFSAQQFPDLHSELNLSSLELGDSALYFCASSVGEVGSPLHFGNGTRLTVT.

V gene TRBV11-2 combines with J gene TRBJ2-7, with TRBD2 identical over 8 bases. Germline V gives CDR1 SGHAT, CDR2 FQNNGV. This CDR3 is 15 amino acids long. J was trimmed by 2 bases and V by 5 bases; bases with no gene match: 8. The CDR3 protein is CASSGIAGITYEQYF. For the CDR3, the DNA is TGTGCCAGCAGCGGTATAGCGGGAATAACCTACGAGCAGTACTTC.

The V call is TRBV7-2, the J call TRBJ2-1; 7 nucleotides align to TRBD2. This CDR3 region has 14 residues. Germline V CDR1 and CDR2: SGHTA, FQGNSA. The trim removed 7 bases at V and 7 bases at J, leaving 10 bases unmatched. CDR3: CASTGWRERNEQFF. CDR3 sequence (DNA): TGTGCCAGCACAGGCTGGCGGGAGAGGAATGAGCAGTTCTTC.

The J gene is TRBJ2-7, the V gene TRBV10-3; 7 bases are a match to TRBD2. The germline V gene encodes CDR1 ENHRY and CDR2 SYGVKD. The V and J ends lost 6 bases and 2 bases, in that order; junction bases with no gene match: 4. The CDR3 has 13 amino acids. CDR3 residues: CAIRASGTYEQYF. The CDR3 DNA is TGTGCCATCAGGGCTAGCGGCACCTACGAGCAGTACTTC.

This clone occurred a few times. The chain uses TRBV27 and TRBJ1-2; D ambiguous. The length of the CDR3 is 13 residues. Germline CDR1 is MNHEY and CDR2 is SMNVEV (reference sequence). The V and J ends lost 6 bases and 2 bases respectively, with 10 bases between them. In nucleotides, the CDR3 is TGTGCCAGCAGGGGCAGGCTGAACTATGGCTACACCTTC. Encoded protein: CASRGRLNYGYTF.

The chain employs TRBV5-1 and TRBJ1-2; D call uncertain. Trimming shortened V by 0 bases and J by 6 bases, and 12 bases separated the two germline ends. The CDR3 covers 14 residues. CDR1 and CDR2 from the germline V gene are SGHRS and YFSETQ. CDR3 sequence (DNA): TGCGCCAGCAGCTTGGCCACGGGGTTCAATGGCTACACCTTC. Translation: CASSLATGFNGYTF. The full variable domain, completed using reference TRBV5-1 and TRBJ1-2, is KAGVTQTPRYLIKTRGQQVTLSCSPISGHRSVSWYQQTPGQGLQFLFEYFSETQRNKGNFPGRFSGRQFSNSRSEMNVSTLELGDSALYLCASSLATGFNGYTFGSGTRLTVV.

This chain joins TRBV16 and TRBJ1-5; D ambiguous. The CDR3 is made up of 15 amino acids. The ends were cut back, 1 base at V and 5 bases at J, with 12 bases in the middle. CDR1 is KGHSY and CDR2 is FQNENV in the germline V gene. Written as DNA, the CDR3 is TGTGCCAGCAGCCAATATCGAGGTAAGGATCAGCCCCAGCATTTT. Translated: CASSQYRGKDQPQHF.

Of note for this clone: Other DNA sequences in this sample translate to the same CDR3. The CDR3 bases are TGTGCCAGCAGCGGACAGGGGCTAACTGAAGCTTTCTTT. It specifies CASSGQGLTEAFF. The chain carries TRBV9 and TRBJ1-1; 8 bases fit TRBD1. This CDR3 spans 13 amino acids. V was pared by 3 bases and J by 5 bases, with 3 bases of the junction left unmatched. Germline-derived CDR1 and CDR2 are SGDLS and YYNGEE.

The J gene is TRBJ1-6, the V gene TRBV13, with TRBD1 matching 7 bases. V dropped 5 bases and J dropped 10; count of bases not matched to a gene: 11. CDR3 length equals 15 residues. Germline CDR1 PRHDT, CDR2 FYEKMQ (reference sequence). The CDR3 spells CASSGQDRPESPLHF. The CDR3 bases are TGTGCCAGCAGCGGACAGGATAGACCCGAATCACCCCTCCACTTT.

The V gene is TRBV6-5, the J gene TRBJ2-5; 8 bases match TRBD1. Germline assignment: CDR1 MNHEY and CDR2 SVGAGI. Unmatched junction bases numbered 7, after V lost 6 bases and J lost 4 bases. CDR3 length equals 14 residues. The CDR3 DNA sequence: TGTGCCAGCAGCTTTCGGACAGGGCTAGAGACCCAGTACTTC. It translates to CASSFRTGLETQYF.

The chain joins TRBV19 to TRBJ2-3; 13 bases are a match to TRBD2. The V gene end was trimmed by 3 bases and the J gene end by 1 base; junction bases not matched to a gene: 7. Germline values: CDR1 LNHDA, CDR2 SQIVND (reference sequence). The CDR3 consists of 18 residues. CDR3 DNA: TGTGCCAGTAGTATGGACCTAGGGACTAGCGGGGGCACAGATACGCAGTATTTT. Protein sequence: CASSMDLGTSGGTDTQYF.

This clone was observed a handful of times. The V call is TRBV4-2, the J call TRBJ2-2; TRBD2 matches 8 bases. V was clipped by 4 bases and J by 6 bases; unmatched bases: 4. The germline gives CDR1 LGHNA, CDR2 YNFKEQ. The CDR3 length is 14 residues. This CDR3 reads CASSPRRGAGELFF. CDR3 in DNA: TGTGCCAGCAGCCCACGGCGGGGGGCCGGGGAGCTGTTTTTT.

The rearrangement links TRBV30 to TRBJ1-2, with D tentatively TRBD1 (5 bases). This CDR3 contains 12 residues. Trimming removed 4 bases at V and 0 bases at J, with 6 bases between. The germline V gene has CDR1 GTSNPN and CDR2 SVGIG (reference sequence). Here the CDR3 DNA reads TGTGCCTGGAAGGGGACTAACTATGGCTACACCTTC. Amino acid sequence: CAWKGTNYGYTF.

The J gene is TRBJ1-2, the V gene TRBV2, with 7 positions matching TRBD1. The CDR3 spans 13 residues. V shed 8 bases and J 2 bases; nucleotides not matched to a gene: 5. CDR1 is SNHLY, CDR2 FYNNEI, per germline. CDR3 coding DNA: TGTGCCAGCCAGACAGGGAGGAACTATGGCTACACCTTC. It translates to CASQTGRNYGYTF.

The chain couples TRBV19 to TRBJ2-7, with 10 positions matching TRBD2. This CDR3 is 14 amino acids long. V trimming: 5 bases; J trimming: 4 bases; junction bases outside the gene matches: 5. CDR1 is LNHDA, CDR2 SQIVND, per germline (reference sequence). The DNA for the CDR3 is TGTGCCAGTAGTTCCCGGACTAGCGGATACGAGCAGTACTTC. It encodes CASSSRTSGYEQYF.

DNA of the CDR3: TGTGCCAGCAGCGTCGAACCTACGAACACCGGGGAGCTGTTTTTT. It is translated as CASSVEPTNTGELFF. This chain connects TRBV9 to TRBJ2-2, with unresolved D. The germline gives CDR1 SGDLS, CDR2 YYNGEE. V was pared by 2 bases and J by 0 bases, with 8 bases between. The CDR3 totals 15 residues.

CDR3 nucleotides: TGTGCCAGCAGTTACGGACAGCTCTCTGGAAACACCATATATTTT. Amino acid sequence: CASSYGQLSGNTIYF. The chain couples TRBV6-5 to TRBJ1-3, with D possibly matching TRBD1 (6 bases). The V and J ends lost 2 bases and 0 bases respectively, with 8 bases between them. Germline lookup yields CDR1 MNHEY and CDR2 SVGAGI. The CDR3 covers 15 residues.

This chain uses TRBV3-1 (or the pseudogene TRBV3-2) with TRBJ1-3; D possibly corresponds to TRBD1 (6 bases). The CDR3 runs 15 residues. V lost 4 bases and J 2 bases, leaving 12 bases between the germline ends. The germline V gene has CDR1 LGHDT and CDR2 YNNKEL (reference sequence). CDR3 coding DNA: TGTGCCAGCAGCCCACAGGGCCTGGCTGGAAACACCATATATTTT. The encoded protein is CASSPQGLAGNTIYF.

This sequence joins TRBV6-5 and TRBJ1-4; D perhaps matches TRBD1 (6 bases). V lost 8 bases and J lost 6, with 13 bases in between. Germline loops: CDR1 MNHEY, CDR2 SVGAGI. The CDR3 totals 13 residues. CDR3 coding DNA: TGTGCCAGCCTCCGGGACATACATGAAAAACTGTTTTTT. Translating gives CASLRDIHEKLFF.